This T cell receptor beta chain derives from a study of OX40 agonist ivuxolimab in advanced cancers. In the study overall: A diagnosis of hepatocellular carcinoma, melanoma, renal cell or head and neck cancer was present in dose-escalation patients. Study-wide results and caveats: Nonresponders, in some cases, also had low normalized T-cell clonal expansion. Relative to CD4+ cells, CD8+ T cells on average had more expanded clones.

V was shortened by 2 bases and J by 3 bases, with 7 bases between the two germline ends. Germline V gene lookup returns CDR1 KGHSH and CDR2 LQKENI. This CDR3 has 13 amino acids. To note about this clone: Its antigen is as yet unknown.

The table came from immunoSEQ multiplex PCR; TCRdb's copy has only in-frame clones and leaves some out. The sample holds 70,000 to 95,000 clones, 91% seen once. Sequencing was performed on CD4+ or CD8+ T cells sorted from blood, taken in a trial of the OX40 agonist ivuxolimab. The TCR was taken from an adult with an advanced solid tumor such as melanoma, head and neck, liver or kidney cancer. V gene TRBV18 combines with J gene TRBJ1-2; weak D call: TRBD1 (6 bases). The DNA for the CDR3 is TGTGCCAGCTCACCAAGGACAGACTATGGCTACACCTTC. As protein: CASSPRTDYGYTF. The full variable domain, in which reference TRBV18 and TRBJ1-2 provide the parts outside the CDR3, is NAGVMQNPRHLVRRRGQEARLRCSPMKGHSHVYWYRQLPEEGLKFMVYLQKENIIDESGMPKERFSAEFPKEGPSILRIQQVVRGDSAAYFCASSPRTDYGYTFGSGTRLTVV.